The 8 T cell receptor beta chains given below trace back to one sample, sequenced in a study of a mutant IDH1 vaccine in newly diagnosed glioma. Time point denoted: week 35, safety follow-up. Vaccinated patients received 300 ug of mutant IDH1 20-mer peptide per dose, with topical imiquimod. Profiling relied on immunoSEQ multiplex PCR, and the TCRdb table lists in-frame clones only, not all of them. Of approximately 60,000 clones in the sample, under 85% were seen once. For these receptors, no antigen is known. The input for sequencing was PBMCs, taken from a glioma patient whose treatment included an IDH1 peptide vaccine. These receptors were taken from a middle-aged man with glioma.

The V call is TRBV1, the J call TRBJ2-4; the table's D call of TRBD1 was not tested on the DNA. TRBV1 has pseudogene status. CDR3 length: 16 amino acids. DNA for the CDR3: TGCACCAGCAGCCAAGACCCAGGATTAGCCAAAAACATTCAGTACTTC. It yields the protein CTSSQDPGLAKNIQYF.

The gene calls are TRBV9 and TRBJ1-1, with unresolved D. The CDR3 is 15 amino acids. Germline V gene lookup returns CDR1 SGDLS and CDR2 YYNGEE. The ends were cut back, 1 base at V and 0 bases at J, with 10 bases in the middle. As DNA, the CDR3 is TGTGCCAGCAGCGTAAGGGCCACCGTGAACACTGAAGCTTTCTTT. Translating it yields CASSVRATVNTEAFF.

This clone came up once. The chain combines TRBV10-3 with TRBJ1-5, with TRBD1 matching 7 bases. Per the germline V gene, CDR1 is ENHRY and CDR2 is SYGVKD. The CDR3 runs to 13 residues. J lost 4 bases, V lost 10 bases, and 7 bases had no gene match. As DNA, the CDR3 is TGTGCCAGTACCGGACAGGTAAATCAGCCCCAGCATTTT. Protein product: CASTGQVNQPQHF.

The chain joins TRBV5-6 to TRBJ2-7; D gene uncertain. This CDR3 contains 15 residues. The germline V gene has CDR1 SGHDT and CDR2 YYEEEE. The V and J ends lost 1 base and 3 bases respectively, with 14 bases between them. The CDR3: CASSLSAQAFYEQYF. The CDR3 DNA sequence: TGTGCCAGCAGCTTGAGCGCCCAGGCCTTCTACGAGCAGTACTTC. The full variable domain, in which reference TRBV5-6 and TRBJ2-7 provide the parts outside the CDR3, is DAGVTQSPTHLIKTRGQQVTLRCSPKSGHDTVSWYQQALGQGPQFIFQYYEEEERQRGNFPDRFSGHQFPNYSSELNVNALLLGDSALYLCASSLSAQAFYEQYFGPGTRLTVT.

This clone was recorded at least ten times. The chain has TRBV4-1 and TRBJ2-1; D not resolved. Germline CDR1 is MGHRA and CDR2 is YSYEKL. V was clipped by 0 bases and J by 7 bases, with 13 bases between them. The CDR3 spans 15 residues. CDR3 DNA: TGCGCCAGCAGCCAAGATGCGCGGTTTCGAAATGAGCAGTTCTTC. It specifies CASSQDARFRNEQFF.

In its sample, this clone was seen a few times. The chain uses TRBV5-6 and TRBJ1-2, with 7 bases lining up with TRBD1. With 4 bases clipped from V and 4 bases from J, the junction kept 7 bases outside the gene matches. This CDR3 is built from 14 residues. Germline CDR1 is SGHDT and CDR2 is YYEEEE. CDR3 amino acids: CASSQGTVLYGYTF. The CDR3 DNA is TGTGCCAGCAGCCAAGGGACAGTTCTCTATGGCTACACCTTC.

This clone was counted only a few times. The chain has TRBV2 and TRBJ1-5; D is unresolved. The V gene's germline CDR1 is SNHLY and CDR2 FYNNEI. CDR3 length: 13 residues. Trimming removed 4 bases at V and 2 bases at J, with 6 bases between. The CDR3 coding sequence is TGTGCCAGCAGTGTGGATGGCAATCAGCCCCAGCATTTT. Protein product: CASSVDGNQPQHF.

This clone has a handful of counts. The V call is TRBV29-1, the J call TRBJ2-7; 10 bases match TRBD1. The CDR3 has 14 residues. Germline assignment: CDR1 SQVTM and CDR2 ANQGSEA. Trimming at V came to 7 bases and at J to 0 bases, leaving 6 bases not matched to a gene. This CDR3 is CSGQGAGGSYEQYF. The DNA of the CDR3 is TGCAGCGGACAGGGGGCGGGAGGCTCCTACGAGCAGTACTTC.